A selection of T cell receptor beta chains follows, all from one sample in a study of cytomegalovirus exposure and HLA in healthy donors. TCRdb keeps only in-frame clones here, not all; method: immunoSEQ multiplex PCR. The data show 200,000 to 250,000 clones, with less than 85% seen just once and 0.63% held by the top ten. The specimen was PBMCs. These receptors were collected from a man between 18 and 35 years old in good health and CMV-seronegative. CDR3s include the opening cysteine and the closing phenylalanine or tryptophan. The D gene is left open where the match is weak. Some rows mark clone size as missing; the rest say once, few, many or name a class of expanded clone.

j_call v_call clone_size d_call cdr3_nt cdr3_aa
TRBJ2-2 TRBV15 . . TGTGCCACCAGCAGAGATCGGGGGGCGGGCGGGGAGCTGTTTTTT CATSRDRGAGGELFF
TRBJ1-1 TRBV25-1 . . TGTGCCAGCGGCCCCCGGGGAAACACTGAAGCTTTCTTT CASGPRGNTEAFF
TRBJ1-1 TRBV4-2 . . TGTGCCAGCAGCCAAGATCGGCTCGGGGGGCTGGGTGAAGCTTTCTTT CASSQDRLGGLGEAFF
TRBJ2-5 TRBV2 . . TGTGCCAGCGTAGATGGAGAGACCCAGTACTTC CASVDGETQYF
TRBJ1-4 TRBV5-1 . . TGCGCCAGCAGCTTGTGGGGCGGCTCCAATGAAAAACTGTTTTTT CASSLWGGSNEKLFF
TRBJ2-2 TRBV9 . TRBD2 TGTGCCAGCAGCACGGGGACTAGCGGGAGATTTGTGGGCCCCGGGGAGCTGTTTTTT CASSTGTSGRFVGPGELFF
TRBJ2-3 TRBV6-5 . TRBD1 TGTGCCAGCAGTTACCCGGGACAGGGCACAGATACGCAGTATTTT CASSYPGQGTDTQYF
TRBJ2-7 TRBV27 few . TGTGCCAGCAGTTCCTACTCCACAGGGAGTATTCCCTACGAGCAGTACTTC CASSSYSTGSIPYEQYF
TRBJ2-7 TRBV28 few TRBD2 TGTGCCAGCCTAGCGGGAGGGTCCTACGAGCAGTACTTC CASLAGGSYEQYF
TRBJ2-7 TRBV2 few TRBD1 TGTGCCAGCAGTGGGAACCGACAGGGGGCTTGGGAGCAGTACTTC CASSGNRQGAWEQYF
TRBJ2-7 TRBV29-1 few TRBD1 TGCAGCGTTGCCGGACATATGGACAGGGGGACAGCCTACGAGCAGTACTTC CSVAGHMDRGTAYEQYF
TRBJ2-7 TRBV15 . . TGTGCCACCAGCAGAGATGCCCAGGGGCTCGAGCAGTACTTC CATSRDAQGLEQYF
TRBJ2-1 TRBV6-1 . . TGTGCCAGCAGTGAAGGTTGGGGGCTCTACAATGAGCAGTTCTTC CASSEGWGLYNEQFF
TRBJ2-1 TRBV19 . . TGTGCCAGTAGTCAGGGAGGGGGATACAATGAGCAGTTCTTC CASSQGGGYNEQFF
TRBJ2-1 TRBV27 once . TGTGCCAGCAGCACCTGGCCCTCCTACAATGAGCAGTTCTTC CASSTWPSYNEQFF
TRBJ2-7 TRBV19 . TRBD2 TGTGCCAGCTCGGGACTAGCGGAGAACGAGCAGTACTTC CASSGLAENEQYF
TRBJ2-3 TRBV30 . TRBD2 TGTGCCTCCAGGACTAGCGGGCGCGGATATTTT CASRTSGRGYF
TRBJ1-6 TRBV30 . TRBD1 TGTGCCTGGAGGTCTCAAGGACAGGGTTTCGGTTCACCCCTCCACTTT CAWRSQGQGFGSPLHF
TRBJ2-5 TRBV2 . . TGTGCCAGCAGTTGGGCCCCCCAAGAGACCCAGTACTTC CASSWAPQETQYF
TRBJ2-1 TRBV15 . TRBD1 TGTGCCACCAGCAGAGGACCCTCTCTAGGGACAGCGAGTCACAATGAGCAGTTCTTC CATSRGPSLGTASHNEQFF
TRBJ2-5 TRBV29-1 . . TGCAGCGCCGATACTCGACAGCCCCAAGAGACCCAGTACTTC CSADTRQPQETQYF
TRBJ2-4 TRBV28 . TRBD2 TGTGCCAGCAGTGCACCGGGACTAGCGGTAGCCAAAAACATTCAGTACTTC CASSAPGLAVAKNIQYF
TRBJ2-7 TRBV2 . TRBD1 TGTGCCAGCACTAGGGACAGGGCCTCCTACGAGCAGTACTTC CASTRDRASYEQYF
TRBJ2-3 TRBV29-1 . . TGCAGCGTTTTCAGCCCTAGCGTAGATACGCAGTATTTT CSVFSPSVDTQYF
TRBJ1-5 TRBV6-5 . . TGTGCCAGCAGTTACTCTATAGAATATAGCAATCAGCCCCAGCATTTT CASSYSIEYSNQPQHF
TRBJ2-2 TRBV7-3 once . TGTGCCAGCAGCTTAAGCGGGGGCGCGGACACCGGGGAGCTGTTTTTT CASSLSGGADTGELFF
TRBJ1-5 TRBV6-1 . TRBD1 TGTGCCACCCTCAGGGGGCCAAATCAGCCCCAGCATTTT CATLRGPNQPQHF
TRBJ2-7 TRBV28 . . TGTGCCAGCAGCCCCGGACAGCGAACCAGCGAGCAGTACTTC CASSPGQRTSEQYF
TRBJ2-7 TRBV5-1 . TRBD1 TGCGCCAGCAGCTTAGGGGGCGCGAGCTCCTACGAGCAGTACTTC CASSLGGASSYEQYF
TRBJ1-2 TRBV7-8 . TRBD1 TGTGCCAGCAGTTCAACAATGGACAGGGCTACTAACTATGGCTACACCTTC CASSSTMDRATNYGYTF
TRBJ2-5 TRBV11-3 . TRBD2 TGTGCCAGCAGCGCCCGGGAGCGGGGGGCCCAGTACTTC CASSARERGAQYF
TRBJ2-3 TRBV27 . TRBD1 TGTGCCAGCAGTTCGGACAGGGACACAGATACGCAGTATTTT CASSSDRDTDTQYF
TRBJ2-7 TRBV18 . TRBD2 TGTGCCAGCTCGGGCCGACTAGCGGGAGAAGTACCCTACGAGCAGTACTTC CASSGRLAGEVPYEQYF
TRBJ1-1 TRBV27 . . TGTGCCAGCAGTTTAGAATCAGGGGCCACTGAAGCTTTCTTT CASSLESGATEAFF
TRBJ2-3 TRBV5-1 . . TGCGCCAGCAGCTTGGCCCGCACAGGATACACAGATACGCAGTATTTT CASSLARTGYTDTQYF
TRBJ2-7 TRBV6-5 . TRBD1 TGTGCCAGCAGCAGGGGGCTACCTAGCTCCTACGAGCAGTACTTC CASSRGLPSSYEQYF
TRBJ2-7 TRBV5-4 . . TGTGCCAGCAGCAGGGGGGGACAGGTCTCCTACGAGCAGTACTTC CASSRGGQVSYEQYF
TRBJ2-5 TRBV7-6 . TRBD1 TGTGCCAGCAGCTTAAATCGGCGAGACAGGGGAGGTCGGGAGACCCAGTACTTC CASSLNRRDRGGRETQYF
TRBJ2-3 TRBV6-5 . TRBD1 TGTGCCAGCAGCATGGGACAGGGGGCCGATACGCAGTATTTT CASSMGQGADTQYF
TRBJ1-2 TRBV5-1 . . TGCGCCAGCAGCTCCTCGACAGGTCTTAACTATGGCTACACCTTC CASSSSTGLNYGYTF
TRBJ2-6 TRBV9 . . TGTGCCAGCAGCACCCGACAGGTTGGATCTGGGGCCAACGTCCTGACTTTC CASSTRQVGSGANVLTF
TRBJ2-1 TRBV5-6 . TRBD1 TGTGCCAGCAGCTTCTCGAGACAGGGGGTTTGGAATGAGCAGTTCTTC CASSFSRQGVWNEQFF